This entry features one T cell receptor (beta chain) sequence. Its antigen remains unidentified. Together with a sample-barcoded 5' primer, a J-beta primer mix was included in a second PCR lasting about 6 to 11 cycles. TCRdb processed the 5' RACE reads anew with MiXCR; each CDR3 protein has one entry. Among 850,000 to 1,100,000 distinct CDR3 sequences listed, around two fifths were seen once. This entry comes from a study of blood T cells in healthy people across ages. Study-level points and caveats: Naive and antigen-experienced cells were not separated, limiting conclusive comparison.

V gave up 3 bases and J gave up 6 bases; unmatched junction bases: 4. The germline V gene encodes CDR1 MDHEN and CDR2 SYDVKM. The CDR3 is 13 amino acids. The source material was blood. The chain links TRBV28 to TRBJ1-2; 7 bases match TRBD1. This clonotype originated in a man aged 18 to 30 in good health. The CDR3 loop reads CASSLGQYNGYTF. DNA of the CDR3: TGTGCCAGCAGTTTGGGACAGTACAATGGCTACACCTTC.